This entry lists 6 T cell receptor beta chains sequenced from one sample in a study of OX40 agonist ivuxolimab in advanced cancers. Measured with immunoSEQ multiplex PCR; TCRdb has only the in-frame clones, and not every one. The sample includes more than 35,000 clones, about four fifths of them seen just once. Sequenced here: CD4+ or CD8+ T cells sorted from blood, sampled in a trial of the OX40 agonist ivuxolimab. The source is an adult with an advanced solid tumor such as melanoma, head and neck, liver or kidney cancer.

This clone was found once. The chain joins TRBV2 to TRBJ2-2; D may be TRBD1 (5 bases). Germline V lookup: CDR1 SNHLY, CDR2 FYNNEI. Trimming took off 3 bases at V and 5 bases at J, with 10 bases between the two ends. This CDR3 spans 14 amino acids. In nucleotides, the CDR3 is TGTGCCAGCAGTGAGGGGCAATTGACCGGGGAGCTGTTTTTT. This encodes CASSEGQLTGELFF. Looking up the rest from reference TRBV2 and TRBJ2-2 gives the full variable domain: EPEVTQTPSHQVTQMGQEVILRCVPISNHLYFYWYRQILGQKVEFLVSFYNNEISEKSEIFDDQFSVERPDGSNFTLKIRSTKLEDSAMYFCASSEGQLTGELFFGEGSRLTVL.

This clone was seen just once. The chain is built from TRBV9 and TRBJ1-4; a weak D match, TRBD1 (6 bases). In germline, CDR1 is SGDLS, CDR2 YYNGEE. The V and J ends lost 4 bases and 8 bases respectively, with 18 bases between them. The CDR3 is 15 amino acids. CDR3 nucleotide sequence: TGTGCCAGCAGCCTCCGTGCCTCTAGGGGGGAAAAACTGTTTTTT. It is translated as CASSLRASRGEKLFF.

The J gene is TRBJ2-1, the V gene TRBV15, with TRBD2 identical over 9 bases. After removal of 3 bases from V and 4 bases from J, the junction contained 7 bases not matched to a gene. CDR3 length equals 16 residues. Germline V lookup: CDR1 LNHNV, CDR2 YYDKDF (reference sequence). Here the CDR3 DNA reads TGTGCCACCAGCAGCCCCCTAGCGGGGCATTACAATGAGCAGTTCTTC. Encoded protein: CATSSPLAGHYNEQFF.

This rearrangement joins TRBV29-1 to TRBJ2-7, with 10 bases identical to TRBD1. The CDR3 loop spans 13 amino acids. V lost 6 bases and J lost 2; bases outside the gene matches: 4. Germline V gene sequence: CDR1 SQVTM, CDR2 ANQGSEA. This CDR3 reads CSVGGTGAYEQYF. CDR3 coding DNA: TGCAGCGTCGGAGGGACAGGGGCCTACGAGCAGTACTTC.

The chain carries TRBV28 and TRBJ1-5; tentative D call: TRBD1 (5 bases). V was trimmed by 5 bases and J by 1 base, leaving 9 bases between them. CDR3 length: 14 residues. Germline loops: CDR1 MDHEN, CDR2 SYDVKM. The CDR3 DNA reads as TGTGCCAGCAGTCCGGGACGCAGCAATCAGCCCCAGCATTTT. Protein: CASSPGRSNQPQHF. Combining the CDR3 with reference TRBV28 and TRBJ1-5 gives the whole variable domain DVKVTQSSRYLVKRTGEKVFLECVQDMDHENMFWYRQDPGLGLRLIYFSYDVKMKEKGDIPEGYSVSREKKERFSLILESASTNQTSMYLCASSPGRSNQPQHFGDGTRLSIL.

V and J are TRBV6-1 and TRBJ2-7, with 8 bases lining up with TRBD2. This CDR3 has 15 residues. V dropped 4 bases and J dropped 7; count of bases not matched to a gene: 12. Germline V CDR1 and CDR2: MNHNS, SASEGT. CDR3 bases: TGTGCCAGCAGTGGCGAGGCCCAGCGGGGGAGGGAGCAGTACTTC. This translates into CASSGEAQRGREQYF.